Below are 7 T cell receptor beta chains sequenced from a single sample in a study of blood T cell repertoires in COVID-19. Sequencing was performed with immunoSEQ multiplex PCR; in TCRdb, only in-frame clones are kept and a portion is missing. The table has a few hundred thousand clones, about nine tenths seen once. The sequencing input was peripheral blood. The receptor set was obtained from a woman between 55 and 75 years old with acute or convalescent COVID-19.

The CDR3 sequence is CASSVGGTTYNEQFF. DNA for the CDR3: TGTGCCAGCAGCGTAGGGGGGACTACATACAATGAGCAGTTCTTC. V and J are TRBV9 and TRBJ2-1; 7 bases are shared with TRBD2. This CDR3 has 15 residues. Germline CDR1 and CDR2: SGDLS and YYNGEE. Trimming at V came to 0 bases and at J to 4 bases, leaving 4 bases not matched to a gene.

The chain has TRBV5-6 and TRBJ2-6, with D possibly matching TRBD2 (5 bases). V dropped 0 bases and J dropped 0 bases, with 10 bases sitting between them. The CDR3 has 17 amino acids. CDR1 is SGHDT, CDR2 YYEEEE, per germline. The CDR3 DNA follows: TGTGCCAGCAGCTTGGGAGGACTGACCTCTGGGGCCAACGTCCTGACTTTC. Its protein is CASSLGGLTSGANVLTF.

The genes are TRBV3-1 (or the pseudogene TRBV3-2) and TRBJ1-1; TRBD1 might be the D (6 bases). V lost 1 base, J lost 4 bases, and 16 bases lay in between. The germline CDR1 and CDR2 sequences are LGHDT and YNNKEL (reference sequence). The CDR3 sequence is 16 residues long. This chain's CDR3 is CASSQVLGAEVTEAFF. The CDR3 region has the DNA TGTGCCAGCAGCCAAGTTCTGGGGGCCGAGGTCACTGAAGCTTTCTTT.

This clone was seen once. This rearrangement joins TRBV7-2 to TRBJ1-5; TRBD1 agrees at 7 bases. Germline values: CDR1 SGHTA, CDR2 FQGNSA. The CDR3 is 13 residues long. V lost 7 bases to trimming and J lost 7 bases; unmatched junction nucleotides: 7. The CDR3 loop is CASNDRAGQPQHF. As DNA, the CDR3 is TGTGCCAGCAATGACAGGGCGGGACAGCCCCAGCATTTT.

The chain recombines TRBV7-2 with TRBJ1-2; D is undetermined. This CDR3 region has 18 residues. Germline assignment: CDR1 SGHTA and CDR2 FQGNSA. The germline V and J ends were trimmed by 1 base and 5 bases, with 23 bases remaining between them. The CDR3 is CASSLVRFPAPLMYGYTF. Here the CDR3 DNA reads TGTGCCAGCAGCTTAGTTCGCTTTCCAGCGCCTCTTATGTATGGCTACACCTTC.

CDR3 DNA: TGTGCCAGCAGTTTATCTGTCGGGAGTAGGTCAAATGAGCAGTTCTTC. This gives the protein CASSLSVGSRSNEQFF. This rearrangement joins TRBV27 to TRBJ2-1, with D perhaps matching TRBD2 (6 bases). This CDR3 comprises 16 residues. V was trimmed by 0 bases and J by 7 bases, leaving 16 bases between them. Looked up from germline, CDR1 is MNHEY and CDR2 is SMNVEV (reference sequence).

This chain connects TRBV9 to TRBJ1-5; 7 bases are shared with TRBD1. The J segment lost 0 bases and the V segment lost 4 bases, leaving 4 bases of the junction unmatched. Germline CDR1 is SGDLS and CDR2 is YYNGEE. There are 15 residues in the CDR3. CDR3 DNA: TGTGCCAGCAGCCCGACAGGGTTTAGCAATCAGCCCCAGCATTTT. Residues: CASSPTGFSNQPQHF.